This T cell receptor (beta chain) was captured in a study of beta chain features in type 1 diabetes. Of the isolated RNA, all was reverse transcribed, and so the sequenced material was expressed TCRB transcripts. The repertoire was sequenced with immunoSEQ multiplex PCR; TCRdb's copy has only in-frame clones and lacks some. The profile shows 850,000 to 900,000 clones, about a sixth of them singletons. This clone appeared a few times. This CDR3 has 12 amino acids. The germline V gene has CDR1 SGHNT and CDR2 YYREEE (reference sequence). Unmatched junction bases numbered 0, after V lost 3 bases and J lost 6 bases.

The source material was naive CD4+ T cells from blood. The TCR comes from a woman between 18 and 30 years old in good health. This chain uses TRBV5-4 with TRBJ1-2, with 9 nucleotides matching TRBD1. The CDR3 nucleotides read TGTGCCAGCAGCTGGGACAGGGATGGCTACACCTTC. It codes for CASSWDRDGYTF.